The present entry profiles one T cell receptor beta chain with its context. The antigen it recognizes is unknown. Base qualities are not recorded, but no much larger clone differs from it by a single base. Library preparation was by the immunoSEQ multiplex PCR assay. TCRdb obtained this table from immuneACCESS and retained in-frame rearrangements with V and J assigned. These tables miss some clones; where compared with another copy, unresolved V genes account for less than half of the shortfall, and the remainder is unexplained. The sample table shows around 340,000 clones, and 85% to 95% are seen once. The top ten hold roughly 0.02% of the sample. V is pruned by 5 bases and J by 0 bases, leaving 10 bases of the junction without a gene match. From the cysteine up to the phenylalanine, the CDR3 has a length of 17 residues. CDR3 DNA is the only sequence kept; it has 51 bases, read in frame from the first base. Reading the germline V gene gives CDR1 SGHTA and CDR2 FQGNSA.

These data belong to a study of shared T cell receptors in the human thymus (dated by TCRdb to the early 2020s). In the study overall: The study examined how self-reactive, shared T-cell receptor alpha chains are generated in the human thymus.

This sequence was found in a human donor. The sequence is built from TRBV7-2 and TRBJ2-3; 8 middle bases align to TRBD2. Source material: thymocytes. The DNA is TGTGCCAGCAGCCAGGAGCCCACTAGCGGAAGCACAGATACGCAGTATTTT. Translated, it gives CASSQEPTSGSTDTQYF.